The 9 T cell receptor beta chains below were found in one sample sequenced in a study of cytomegalovirus exposure and HLA in healthy donors. PCR amplification relied on 60 Vbeta primers (plus 13 Jbeta primers). TCRdb's table, derived via immunoSEQ multiplex PCR, lists solely in-frame clones and lacks some. The profile covers around 150,000 clones, with 77% appearing a single time and over 2% taken by the ten largest. The sample comprised PBMCs. These receptors came from a middle-aged woman in good health and CMV-seropositive.

The V gene is TRBV10-1, the J gene TRBJ2-1; no definite D call. Germline V lookup: CDR1 WNHNN, CDR2 SYGVQD (reference sequence). V was cut by 2 bases and J by 9 bases, with 8 bases left in between. There are 12 residues in the CDR3. The CDR3 DNA reads TGCGCCAGCAGTGAGAGCCGAGGTGAGCAGTTCTTC. This gives the protein CASSESRGEQFF.

The chain employs TRBV30 and TRBJ2-3, with TRBD2 identical over 7 bases. The CDR3 is 16 amino acids. V lost 0 bases and J lost 2; bases outside the gene matches: 8. Germline V gene lookup returns CDR1 GTSNPN and CDR2 SVGIG (reference sequence). The CDR3 is CAWSVLSGTTTDTQYF. The CDR3 DNA is TGTGCCTGGAGTGTTCTAAGCGGGACCACCACAGATACGCAGTATTTT.

The V and J genes are TRBV5-1 and TRBJ2-5; D is uncertain. Germline-derived CDR1 and CDR2 are SGHRS and YFSETQ. The V and J ends lost 0 bases and 4 bases respectively, with 10 bases between them. The CDR3 is 14 residues long. This CDR3 reads CASSLDGLGETQYF. CDR3 sequence (DNA): TGCGCCAGCAGCTTGGATGGGCTGGGAGAGACCCAGTACTTC.

The chain has TRBV7-2 and TRBJ2-7; 13 nucleotides agree with TRBD2. This CDR3 has 15 residues. Germline CDR1 reads SGHTA; CDR2 reads FQGNSA. V shed 5 bases, J shed 4 bases, and the junction held 5 bases outside the gene matches. CDR3 protein: CASSRTSGGAYEQYF. CDR3 DNA: TGTGCCAGCAGCCGTACTAGCGGGGGGGCGTACGAGCAGTACTTC. The whole variable domain, remainder taken from reference TRBV7-2 and TRBJ2-7, is GAGVSQSPSNKVTEKGKDVELRCDPISGHTALYWYRQSLGQGLEFLIYFQGNSAPDKSGLPSDRFSAERTGGSVSTLTIQRTQQEDSAVYLCASSRTSGGAYEQYFGPGTRLTVT.

The chain uses TRBV7-2 and TRBJ2-7, with 9 bases that match TRBD1. The germline gives CDR1 SGHTA, CDR2 FQGNSA. This CDR3 is 15 amino acids long. After removal of 3 bases from V and 0 bases from J, the junction contained 3 bases not matched to a gene. The CDR3 DNA reads as TGTGCCAGCAGCTTGGGACAGGGCCTCTCCTACGAGCAGTACTTC. It codes for CASSLGQGLSYEQYF.

The genes are TRBV7-2 and TRBJ2-3; D uncertain. V gave up 1 base and J gave up 2 bases, with 7 bases separating them. CDR1 and CDR2 from the germline V gene are SGHTA and FQGNSA. This CDR3 spans 14 amino acids. CDR3 nucleotides: TGTGCCAGCAGCTTAGGTCTGTTCACAGATACGCAGTATTTT. The encoded protein is CASSLGLFTDTQYF.

The chain is built from TRBV9 and TRBJ2-3, with a weak D call TRBD2 (6 bases). From germline, CDR1 is SGDLS and CDR2 YYNGEE. There are 14 residues in the CDR3. Trimming removed 2 bases from V and 3 bases from J, with 10 bases in between. For the CDR3, the DNA is TGTGCCAGCAGCGTGGGTAGCGGAACAGATACGCAGTATTTT. Translated, it gives CASSVGSGTDTQYF. The whole variable domain, remainder taken from reference TRBV9 and TRBJ2-3, is DSGVTQTPKHLITATGQRVTLRCSPRSGDLSVYWYQQSLDQGLQFLIQYYNGEERAKGNILERFSAQQFPDLHSELNLSSLELGDSALYFCASSVGSGTDTQYFGPGTRLTVL.

The chain is built from TRBV7-2 and TRBJ1-1, with a tentative D call TRBD1 (5 bases). CDR3 length equals 15 residues. The germline CDR1 and CDR2 sequences are SGHTA and FQGNSA. V was cut by 1 base and J by 0 bases, with 9 bases left in between. The CDR3, as DNA: TGTGCCAGCAGCTTAGTGCGGGGCATGAACACTGAAGCTTTCTTT. Translated: CASSLVRGMNTEAFF.

The chain is built from TRBV27 and TRBJ1-5; no clear D. The germline gives CDR1 MNHEY, CDR2 SMNVEV (reference sequence). V was clipped by 4 bases and J by 6 bases, with 10 bases between them. This CDR3 has 13 residues. CDR3 nucleotide sequence: TGTGCCAGCAGTTGGTCGTATAGTCAGCCCCAGCATTTT. Translated: CASSWSYSQPQHF.